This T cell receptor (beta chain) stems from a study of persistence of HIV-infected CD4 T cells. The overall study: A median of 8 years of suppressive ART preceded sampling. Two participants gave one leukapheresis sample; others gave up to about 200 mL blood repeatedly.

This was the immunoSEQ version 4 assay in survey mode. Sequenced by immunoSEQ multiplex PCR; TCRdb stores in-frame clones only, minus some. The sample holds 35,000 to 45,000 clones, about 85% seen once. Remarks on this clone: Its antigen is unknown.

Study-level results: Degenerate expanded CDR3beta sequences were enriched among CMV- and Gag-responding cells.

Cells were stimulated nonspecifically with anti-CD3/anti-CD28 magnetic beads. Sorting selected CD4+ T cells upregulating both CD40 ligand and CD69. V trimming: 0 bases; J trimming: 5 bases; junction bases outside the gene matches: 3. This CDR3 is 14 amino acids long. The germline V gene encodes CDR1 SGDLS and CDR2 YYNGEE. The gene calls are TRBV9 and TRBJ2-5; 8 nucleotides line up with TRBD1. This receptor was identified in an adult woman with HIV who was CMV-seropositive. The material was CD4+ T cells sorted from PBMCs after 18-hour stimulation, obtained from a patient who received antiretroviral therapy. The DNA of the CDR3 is TGTGCCAGCAGCGTAGAGACAGGGGACGAGACCCAGTACTTC. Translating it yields CASSVETGDETQYF.